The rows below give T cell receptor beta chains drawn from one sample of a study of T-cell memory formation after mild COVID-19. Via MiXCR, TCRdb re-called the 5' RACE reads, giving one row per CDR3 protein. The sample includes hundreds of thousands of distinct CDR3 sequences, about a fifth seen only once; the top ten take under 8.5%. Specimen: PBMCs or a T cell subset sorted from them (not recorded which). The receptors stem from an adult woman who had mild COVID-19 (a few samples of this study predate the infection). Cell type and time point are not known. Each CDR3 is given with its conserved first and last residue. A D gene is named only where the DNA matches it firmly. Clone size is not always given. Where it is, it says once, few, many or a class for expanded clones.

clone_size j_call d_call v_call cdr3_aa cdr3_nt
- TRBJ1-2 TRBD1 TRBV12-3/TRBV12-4 CASSSRDRVLYGYTF TGTGCCAGCAGTAGCCGGGACAGGGTCCTCTATGGCTACACCTTC
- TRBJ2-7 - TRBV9 CASSVGRTSSEQYF TGTGCCAGCAGCGTAGGGAGAACCTCCTCCGAGCAGTACTTC
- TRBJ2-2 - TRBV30 CAWSVEGFGELFF TGTGCCTGGAGTGTAGAAGGGTTCGGGGAGCTGTTTTTT
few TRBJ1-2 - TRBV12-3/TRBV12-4 CASRPNVGAVANYGYTF TGTGCCAGCAGACCCAATGTGGGGGCCGTAGCTAACTATGGCTACACCTTC
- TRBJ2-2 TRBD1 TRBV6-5 CASSYWGTDTGELFF TGTGCCAGCAGTTACTGGGGGACAGACACCGGGGAGCTGTTTTTT
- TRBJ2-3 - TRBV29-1 CSVRDTSTDTQYF TGCAGCGTTAGGGACACGAGCACAGATACGCAGTATTTT
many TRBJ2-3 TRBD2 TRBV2 CASSGVSGSADTQYF TGTGCCAGCAGTGGGGTTAGCGGGAGCGCAGATACGCAGTATTTT
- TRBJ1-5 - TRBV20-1 CSARVRTDTSNQPQHF TGCAGTGCTAGAGTAAGGACTGATACTAGCAATCAGCCCCAGCATTTT
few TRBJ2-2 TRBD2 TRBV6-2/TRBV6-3 CASSYSVLAGNTGELFF TGTGCCAGCAGTTACTCCGTCCTAGCGGGAAACACCGGGGAGCTGTTTTTT
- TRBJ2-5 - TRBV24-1 CATSDPAKETQYF TGTGCCACCAGTGATCCGGCCAAGGAGACCCAGTACTTC
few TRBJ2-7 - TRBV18 CASSETSNSYEQYF TGTGCCAGCTCAGAGACGAGTAACTCCTACGAGCAGTACTTC
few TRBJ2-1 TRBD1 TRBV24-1 CASAGQGHNEQFF TGTGCCTCGGCTGGACAGGGCCACAATGAGCAGTTCTTC
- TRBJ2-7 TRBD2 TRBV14 CSSSPTLLAGFSYEQYF TGTTCCAGCAGCCCCACCTTACTAGCGGGTTTCTCCTACGAGCAGTACTTC
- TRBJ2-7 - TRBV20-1 CSAGNYEQYF TGCAGTGCTGGGAACTACGAGCAGTACTTC
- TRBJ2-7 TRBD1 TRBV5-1 CASRRTGGAPGEQYF TGCGCCAGCAGGAGGACAGGGGGCGCCCCGGGTGAGCAGTACTTC
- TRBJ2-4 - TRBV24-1 CAPINRAKNIQYF TGTGCCCCGATAAACAGAGCCAAAAACATTCAGTACTTC
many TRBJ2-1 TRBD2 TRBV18 CASSPRTSGVYNEQFF TGTGCCAGCTCACCACGGACTAGCGGGGTCTACAATGAGCAGTTCTTC
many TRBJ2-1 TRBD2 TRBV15 CATSREGLAKDEQFF TGTGCCACCAGCAGGGAGGGACTAGCCAAGGATGAGCAGTTCTTC
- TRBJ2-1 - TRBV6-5 CASSYSAVTEQFF TGTGCCAGCAGTTACTCTGCCGTCACTGAGCAGTTCTTC
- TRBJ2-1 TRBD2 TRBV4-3 CASSQTLPRGGSFDEQFF TGCGCCAGCAGCCAAACCCTCCCCCGGGGCGGGAGTTTCGATGAGCAGTTCTTC
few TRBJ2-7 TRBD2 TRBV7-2 CASSSGLAGVRYEQYF TGTGCCAGCAGCAGTGGACTAGCGGGAGTTAGGTACGAGCAGTACTTC
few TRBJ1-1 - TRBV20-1 CSARGVGYQLDAFF TGCAGTGCTAGAGGGGTGGGTTATCAACTGGACGCTTTCTTT
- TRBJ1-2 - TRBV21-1 CASSTQRRGYYGYTF TGTGCCAGCAGCACTCAACGCAGGGGCTACTATGGCTACACCTTC
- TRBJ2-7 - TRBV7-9 CASRGTGPSYEQYF TGTGCCAGCAGGGGGACGGGACCCTCCTACGAGCAGTACTTC
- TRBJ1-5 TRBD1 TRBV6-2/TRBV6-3 CASSLPIGTVSESNQPQHF TGTGCCAGCAGTTTACCAATTGGGACAGTTAGTGAGAGCAATCAGCCCCAGCATTTT
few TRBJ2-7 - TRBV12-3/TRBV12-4 CASSQGGALADEQYF TGTGCCAGCAGTCAAGGGGGGGCCCTGGCGGACGAGCAGTACTTC
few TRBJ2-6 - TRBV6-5 CASSYSGSSGANVLTF TGTGCCAGCAGTTATTCCGGGAGCTCTGGGGCCAACGTCCTGACTTTC
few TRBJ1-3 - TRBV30 CAWRGFPGNTIYF TGTGCCTGGAGAGGATTTCCTGGAAACACCATATATTTT
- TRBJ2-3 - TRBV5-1 CASSPGHPTDTQYF TGCGCCAGCAGCCCCGGACACCCCACAGATACGCAGTATTTT
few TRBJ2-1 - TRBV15 CATSWPGLSNEQFF TGTGCCACCAGCTGGCCGGGACTGTCCAATGAGCAGTTCTTC
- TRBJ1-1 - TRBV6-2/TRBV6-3 CASSYSWAFF TGTGCCAGCAGTTACTCGTGGGCTTTCTTT
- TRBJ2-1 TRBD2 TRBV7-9 CASSASGRGFNEQFF TGTGCCAGCAGCGCAAGCGGGAGGGGCTTCAATGAGCAGTTCTTC
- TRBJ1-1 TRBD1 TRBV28 CASRLDRGGTEAFF TGTGCCAGCAGACTCGACAGGGGTGGGACTGAAGCTTTCTTT
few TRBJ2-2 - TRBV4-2 CASSQVRGRLTTGELFF TGTGCCAGCAGCCAAGTCAGGGGACGCCTAACGACCGGGGAGCTGTTTTTT
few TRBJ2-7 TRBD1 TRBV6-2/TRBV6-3 CASSSRPGQGSYEQYF TGTGCCAGCAGTTCACGTCCGGGACAGGGTTCCTACGAGCAGTACTTC
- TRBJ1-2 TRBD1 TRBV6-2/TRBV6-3 CASSYGGQGRNGYTF TGTGCCAGCAGTTACGGCGGACAGGGTCGGAATGGCTACACCTTC
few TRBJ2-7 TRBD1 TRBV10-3 CAISGSWTGGFNEQYF TGTGCCATCAGTGGTTCGTGGACAGGGGGCTTCAACGAGCAGTACTTC
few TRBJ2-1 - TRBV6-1 CASNARPGEQFF TGTGCCAGCAACGCAAGACCTGGTGAGCAGTTCTTC
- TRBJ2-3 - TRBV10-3 CAISVREDTQYF TGTGCCATCAGTGTCAGGGAAGATACGCAGTATTTT
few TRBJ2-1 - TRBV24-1 CATSDLDRRGEQFF TGTGCCACCAGTGACCTCGACAGAAGAGGTGAGCAGTTCTTC
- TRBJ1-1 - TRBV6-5 CASSYSGHTEAFF TGTGCCAGCAGTTACTCAGGGCACACTGAAGCTTTCTTT
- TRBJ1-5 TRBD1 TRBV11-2 CASSRDRGGRNQPQHF TGTGCCAGCAGCAGGGACAGGGGGGGACGCAATCAGCCCCAGCATTTT
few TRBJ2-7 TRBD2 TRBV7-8 CASSFLAGGLYEQYF TGTGCCAGCAGCTTTCTCGCGGGGGGTCTTTACGAGCAGTACTTC
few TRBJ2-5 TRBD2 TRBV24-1 CATSDFSLAGVETQYF TGTGCCACCAGTGATTTCTCTCTAGCGGGAGTAGAGACCCAGTACTTC
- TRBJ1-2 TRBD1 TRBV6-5 CASTRQGLSPPSYGYTF TGTGCCAGCACCCGACAGGGGTTATCACCGCCTTCCTATGGCTACACCTTC
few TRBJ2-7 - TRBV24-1 CAHQDEQYF TGTGCCCATCAGGACGAGCAGTACTTC
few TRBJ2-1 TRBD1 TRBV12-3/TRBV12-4 CASIPDRGAYNEQFF TGTGCCAGCATCCCAGACAGGGGTGCGTACAATGAGCAGTTCTTC
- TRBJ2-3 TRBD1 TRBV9 CASSVDGTGGTDTQYF TGTGCCAGCAGCGTAGACGGGACAGGGGGCACAGATACGCAGTATTTT
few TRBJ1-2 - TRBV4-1 CASSQDPGSYGYTF TGCGCCAGCAGCCAAGATCCGGGGAGCTATGGCTACACCTTC
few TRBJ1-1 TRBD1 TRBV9 CASSVWTGSTEAFF TGTGCCAGCAGCGTCTGGACAGGGAGCACTGAAGCTTTCTTT
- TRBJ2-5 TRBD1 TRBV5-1 CASSLLDRGQETQYF TGCGCCAGCAGCCTACTCGACAGGGGCCAAGAGACCCAGTACTTC
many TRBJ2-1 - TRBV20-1 CSASARDVYNEQFF TGCAGTGCCTCGGCGCGGGACGTATACAATGAGCAGTTCTTC
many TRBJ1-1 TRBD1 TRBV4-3 CASSQRTGDNLLNTEAFF TGCGCCAGCAGCCAGAGGACAGGGGATAACTTACTGAACACTGAAGCTTTCTTT
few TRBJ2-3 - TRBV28 CASTRTENTDTQYF TGTGCCAGCACCCGGACAGAAAACACAGATACGCAGTATTTT
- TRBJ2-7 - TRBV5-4 CASSLAAGISEQYF TGTGCCAGCAGCTTGGCGGCAGGGATAAGCGAGCAGTACTTC
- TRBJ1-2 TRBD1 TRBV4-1 CASKRTGGYGYTF TGCGCCAGTAAAAGGACAGGCGGCTATGGCTACACCTTC
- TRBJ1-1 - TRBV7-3 CASSLIWEEGMHLFF TGTGCCAGCAGCTTAATTTGGGAAGAGGGAATGCATCTCTTCTTT